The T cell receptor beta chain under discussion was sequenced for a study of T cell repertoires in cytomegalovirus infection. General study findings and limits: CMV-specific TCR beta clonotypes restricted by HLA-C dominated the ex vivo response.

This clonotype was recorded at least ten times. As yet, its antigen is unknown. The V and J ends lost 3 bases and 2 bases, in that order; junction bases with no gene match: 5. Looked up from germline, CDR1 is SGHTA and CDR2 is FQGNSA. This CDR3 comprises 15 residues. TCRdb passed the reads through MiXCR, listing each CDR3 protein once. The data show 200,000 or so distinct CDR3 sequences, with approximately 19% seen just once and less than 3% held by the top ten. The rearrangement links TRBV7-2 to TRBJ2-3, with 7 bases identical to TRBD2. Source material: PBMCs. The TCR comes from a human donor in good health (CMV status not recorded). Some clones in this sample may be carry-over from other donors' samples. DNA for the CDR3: TGTGCCAGCAGCTTGGCGGGAGCCGCCACAGATACGCAGTATTTT. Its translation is CASSLAGAATDTQYF. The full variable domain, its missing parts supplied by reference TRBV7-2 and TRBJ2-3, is GAGVSQSPSNKVTEKGKDVELRCDPISGHTALYWYRQSLGQGLEFLIYFQGNSAPDKSGLPSDRFSAERTGGSVSTLTIQRTQQEDSAVYLCASSLAGAATDTQYFGPGTRLTVL.